The text below deals with one T cell receptor beta chain. This CDR3 has 13 residues. Germline values: CDR1 SGHVS, CDR2 FQNEAQ. The data were obtained in a study of monozygotic twins with inflammatory bowel disease. Each sample's cDNA came from eight separate reactions. TCRdb reprocessed the 5' RACE reads, with one entry per CDR3 protein and no DNA. The sample has about 160,000 distinct CDR3 sequences; the top ten hold about 2.7%. This clonotype was obtained from a human donor with ulcerative colitis or Crohn's disease, or a healthy co-twin of an affected twin (not recorded which). The rearrangement links TRBV7-8 to TRBJ2-3; with no DNA, the TCRdb D assignment of TRBD2 cannot be verified. Sequenced: blood. CDR3 sequence: CASSYRGGDTQYF.